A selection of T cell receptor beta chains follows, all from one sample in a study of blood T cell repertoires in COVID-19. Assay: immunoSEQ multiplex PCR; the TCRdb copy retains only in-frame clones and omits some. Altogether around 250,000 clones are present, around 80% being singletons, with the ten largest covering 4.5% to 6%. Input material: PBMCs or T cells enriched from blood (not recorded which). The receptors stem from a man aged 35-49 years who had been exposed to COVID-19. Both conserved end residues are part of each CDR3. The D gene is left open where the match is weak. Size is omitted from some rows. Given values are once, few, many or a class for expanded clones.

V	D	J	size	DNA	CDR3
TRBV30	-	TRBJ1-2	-	TGTGCCTGGAGATACCCGGGAGGAAAAGGCTACACCTTC	CAWRYPGGKGYTF
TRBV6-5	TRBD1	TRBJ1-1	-	TGTGCCAGCATAATACCGGGACAGGGTACTGAAGCTTTCTTT	CASIIPGQGTEAFF
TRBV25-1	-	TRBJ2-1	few	TGTGCCAGCAGTGAAATGGGGGGACTCTACTACAATGAGCAGTTCTTC	CASSEMGGLYYNEQFF
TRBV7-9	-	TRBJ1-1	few	TGTGCCAGCAGTAATATAAGGACAGTTCTCATGAACACTGAAGCTTTCTTT	CASSNIRTVLMNTEAFF
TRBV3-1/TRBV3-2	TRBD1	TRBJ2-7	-	TGTGCCAGCAGCCCCGGGACAGGGGGTTCCTACGAGCAGTACTTC	CASSPGTGGSYEQYF
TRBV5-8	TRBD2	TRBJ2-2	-	TGTGCCAGCAGCTTTGGGAGGACTAGGGCTACCACCGGGGAGCTGTTTTTT	CASSFGRTRATTGELFF
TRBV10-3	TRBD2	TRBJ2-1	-	TGTGCCATCAGTGACACTTCCGGGACTAGACGAAGTGGGGAGCAGTTCTTC	CAISDTSGTRRSGEQFF
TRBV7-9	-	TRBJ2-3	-	TGTGCCAGCAGCCCAAGCACAGATACGCAGTATTTT	CASSPSTDTQYF
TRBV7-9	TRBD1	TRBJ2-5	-	TGTGCCAGCAGCTTACCCCAGGGGGTAGAGACCCAGTACTTC	CASSLPQGVETQYF
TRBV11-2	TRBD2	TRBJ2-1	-	TGTGCCAGCAGCTTAGATGGGTTAGGGACTAGCGGGAGCGATGAGCAGTTCTTC	CASSLDGLGTSGSDEQFF
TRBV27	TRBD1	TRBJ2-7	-	TGTGCCAGCAGCCGGACAGGGGGTGGCTACGAGCAGTACTTC	CASSRTGGGYEQYF
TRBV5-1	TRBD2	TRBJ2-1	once	TGCGCCAGCAGACTAGCGGGAGAGGAGGACAATGAGCAGTTCTTC	CASRLAGEEDNEQFF
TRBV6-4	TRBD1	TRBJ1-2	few	TGTGCCAGCAGTGAAGATGGGACAGGGCGATATGGCTACACCTTC	CASSEDGTGRYGYTF
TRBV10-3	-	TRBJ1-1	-	TGTGCCATCAGGAAAGAGCGAGGGAACACTGAAGCTTTCTTT	CAIRKERGNTEAFF